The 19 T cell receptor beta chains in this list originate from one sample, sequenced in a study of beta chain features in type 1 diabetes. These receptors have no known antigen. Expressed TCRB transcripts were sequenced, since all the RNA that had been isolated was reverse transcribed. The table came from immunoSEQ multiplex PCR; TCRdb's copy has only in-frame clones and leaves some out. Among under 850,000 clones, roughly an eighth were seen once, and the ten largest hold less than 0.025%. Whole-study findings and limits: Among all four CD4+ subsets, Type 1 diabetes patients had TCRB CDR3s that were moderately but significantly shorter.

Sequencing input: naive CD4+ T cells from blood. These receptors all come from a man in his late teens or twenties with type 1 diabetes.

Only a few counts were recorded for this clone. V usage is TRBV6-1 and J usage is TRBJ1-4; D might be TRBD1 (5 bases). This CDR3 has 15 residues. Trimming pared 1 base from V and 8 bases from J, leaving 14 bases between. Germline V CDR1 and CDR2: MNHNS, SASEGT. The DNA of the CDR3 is TGTGCCAGCAGTGAAGTGTTACCGTGGGGGGAAAAACTGTTTTTT. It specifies CASSEVLPWGEKLFF.

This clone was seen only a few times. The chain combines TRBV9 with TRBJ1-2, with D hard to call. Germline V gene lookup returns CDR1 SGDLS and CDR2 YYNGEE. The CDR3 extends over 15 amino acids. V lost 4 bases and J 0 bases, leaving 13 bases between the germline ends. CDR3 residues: CASSPGQLPNYGYTF. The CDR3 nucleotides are TGTGCCAGCAGCCCCGGTCAACTACCTAACTATGGCTACACCTTC. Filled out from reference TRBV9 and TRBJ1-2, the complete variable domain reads DSGVTQTPKHLITATGQRVTLRCSPRSGDLSVYWYQQSLDQGLQFLIQYYNGEERAKGNILERFSAQQFPDLHSELNLSSLELGDSALYFCASSPGQLPNYGYTFGSGTRLTVV.

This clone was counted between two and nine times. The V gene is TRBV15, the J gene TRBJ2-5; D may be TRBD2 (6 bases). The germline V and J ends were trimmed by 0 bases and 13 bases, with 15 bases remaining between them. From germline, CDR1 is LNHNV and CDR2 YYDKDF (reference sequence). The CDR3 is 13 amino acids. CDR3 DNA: TGTGCCACCAGCAGAGATGGAGGGTCGTCCCGGTACTTC. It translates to CATSRDGGSSRYF.

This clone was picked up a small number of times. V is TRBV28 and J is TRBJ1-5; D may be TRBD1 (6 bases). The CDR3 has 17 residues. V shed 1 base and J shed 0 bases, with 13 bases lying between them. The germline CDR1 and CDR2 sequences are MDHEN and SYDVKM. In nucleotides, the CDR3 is TGTGCCAGCAGTTTATTCCGTAGGACAGCTAGCAATCAGCCCCAGCATTTT. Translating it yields CASSLFRRTASNQPQHF.

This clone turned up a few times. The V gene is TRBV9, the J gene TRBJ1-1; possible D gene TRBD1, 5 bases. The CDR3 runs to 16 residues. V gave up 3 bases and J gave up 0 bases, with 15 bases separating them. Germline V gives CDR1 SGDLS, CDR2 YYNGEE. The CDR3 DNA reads TGTGCCAGCAGCGAGGGACCCAGGGTTTTGAACACTGAAGCTTTCTTT. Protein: CASSEGPRVLNTEAFF.

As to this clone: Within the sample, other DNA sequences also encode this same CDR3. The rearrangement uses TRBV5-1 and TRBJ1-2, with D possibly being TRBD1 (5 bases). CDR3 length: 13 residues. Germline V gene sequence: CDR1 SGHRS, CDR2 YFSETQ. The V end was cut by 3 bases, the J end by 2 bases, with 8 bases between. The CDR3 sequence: CASSSDNNYGYTF. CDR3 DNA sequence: TGCGCCAGCAGCTCGGACAACAACTATGGCTACACCTTC.

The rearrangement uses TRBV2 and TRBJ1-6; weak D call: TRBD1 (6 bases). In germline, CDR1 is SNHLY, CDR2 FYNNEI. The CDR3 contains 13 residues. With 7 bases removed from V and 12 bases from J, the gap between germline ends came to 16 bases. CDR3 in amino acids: CASNRVEGGPLHF. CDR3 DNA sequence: TGTGCCAGCAACCGTGTTGAGGGGGGACCCCTCCACTTT. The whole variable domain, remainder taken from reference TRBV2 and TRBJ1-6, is EPEVTQTPSHQVTQMGQEVILRCVPISNHLYFYWYRQILGQKVEFLVSFYNNEISEKSEIFDDQFSVERPDGSNFTLKIRSTKLEDSAMYFCASNRVEGGPLHFGNGTRLTVT.

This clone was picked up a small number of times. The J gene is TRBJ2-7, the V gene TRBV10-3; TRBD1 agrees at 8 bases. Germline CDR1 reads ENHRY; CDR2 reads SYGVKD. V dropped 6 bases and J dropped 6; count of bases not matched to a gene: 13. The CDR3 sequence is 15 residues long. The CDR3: CAISPGQGFGFEQYF. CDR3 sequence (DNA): TGTGCCATCAGCCCTGGACAGGGTTTCGGGTTCGAGCAGTACTTC.

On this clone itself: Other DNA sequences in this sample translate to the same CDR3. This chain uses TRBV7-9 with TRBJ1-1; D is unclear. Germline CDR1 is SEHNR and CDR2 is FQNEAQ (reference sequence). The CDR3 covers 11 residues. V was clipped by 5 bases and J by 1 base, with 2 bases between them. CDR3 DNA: TGTGCCAGCAGCCGGAACACTGAAGCTTTCTTT. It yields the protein CASSRNTEAFF.

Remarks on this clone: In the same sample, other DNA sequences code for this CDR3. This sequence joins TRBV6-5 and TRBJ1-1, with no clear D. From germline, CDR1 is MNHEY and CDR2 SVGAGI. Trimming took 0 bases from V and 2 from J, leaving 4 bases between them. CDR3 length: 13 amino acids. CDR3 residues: CASSYSKNTEAFF. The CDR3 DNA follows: TGTGCCAGCAGTTACTCGAAAAACACTGAAGCTTTCTTT.

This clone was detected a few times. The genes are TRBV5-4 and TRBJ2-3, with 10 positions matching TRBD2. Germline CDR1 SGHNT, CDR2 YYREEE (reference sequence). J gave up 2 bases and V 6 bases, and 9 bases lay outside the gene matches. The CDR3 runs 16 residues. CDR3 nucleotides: TGTGCCAGCACTTCCTTAGCGGGGGGTTACACAGATACGCAGTATTTT. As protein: CASTSLAGGYTDTQYF.

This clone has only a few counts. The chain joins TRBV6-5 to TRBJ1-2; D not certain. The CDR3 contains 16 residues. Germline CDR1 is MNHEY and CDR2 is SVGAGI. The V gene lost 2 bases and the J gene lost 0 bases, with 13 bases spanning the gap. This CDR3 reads CASSYARHAPNYGYTF. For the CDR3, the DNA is TGTGCCAGCAGTTACGCGCGACACGCGCCTAACTATGGCTACACCTTC.

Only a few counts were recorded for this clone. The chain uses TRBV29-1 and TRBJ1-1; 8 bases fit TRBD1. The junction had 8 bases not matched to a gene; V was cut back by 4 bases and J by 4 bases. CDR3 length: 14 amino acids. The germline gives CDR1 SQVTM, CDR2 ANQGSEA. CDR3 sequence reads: CSVGPGQGTTEAFF. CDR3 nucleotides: TGCAGCGTTGGCCCCGGACAGGGCACCACTGAAGCTTTCTTT.

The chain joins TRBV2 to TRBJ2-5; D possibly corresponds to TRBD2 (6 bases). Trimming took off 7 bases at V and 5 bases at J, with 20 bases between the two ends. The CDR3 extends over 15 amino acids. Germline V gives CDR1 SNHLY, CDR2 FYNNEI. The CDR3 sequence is CASILTRSGSETQYF. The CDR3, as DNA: TGTGCCAGCATTCTGACTAGATCTGGCTCCGAGACCCAGTACTTC.

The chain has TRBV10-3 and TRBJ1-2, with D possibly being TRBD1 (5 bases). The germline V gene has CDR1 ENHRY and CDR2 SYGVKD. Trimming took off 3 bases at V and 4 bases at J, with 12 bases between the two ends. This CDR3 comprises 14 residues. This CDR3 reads CAISEGELSYGYTF. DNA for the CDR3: TGTGCCATCAGTGAAGGGGAGTTAAGCTATGGCTACACCTTC.

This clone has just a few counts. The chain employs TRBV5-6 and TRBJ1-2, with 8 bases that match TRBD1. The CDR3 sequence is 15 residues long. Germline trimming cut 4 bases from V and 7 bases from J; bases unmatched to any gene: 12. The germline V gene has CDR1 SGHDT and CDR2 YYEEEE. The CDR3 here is CASSPGTGRVGGYTF. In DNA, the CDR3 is TGTGCCAGCAGCCCAGGGACAGGCCGGGTGGGTGGCTACACCTTC.

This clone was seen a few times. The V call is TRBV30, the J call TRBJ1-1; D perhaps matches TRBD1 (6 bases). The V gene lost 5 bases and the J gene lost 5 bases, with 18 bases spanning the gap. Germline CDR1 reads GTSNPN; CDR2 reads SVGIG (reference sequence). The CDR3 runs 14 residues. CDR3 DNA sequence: TGTGCCTGGGACCTTACAGGGACTGGGACTGAAGCTTTCTTT. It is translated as CAWDLTGTGTEAFF.

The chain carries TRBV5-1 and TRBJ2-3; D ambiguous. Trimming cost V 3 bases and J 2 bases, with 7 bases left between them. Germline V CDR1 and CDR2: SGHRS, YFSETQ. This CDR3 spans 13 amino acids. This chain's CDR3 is CASSSSVTDTQYF. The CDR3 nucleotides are TGCGCCAGCAGCTCCTCAGTCACAGATACGCAGTATTTT.

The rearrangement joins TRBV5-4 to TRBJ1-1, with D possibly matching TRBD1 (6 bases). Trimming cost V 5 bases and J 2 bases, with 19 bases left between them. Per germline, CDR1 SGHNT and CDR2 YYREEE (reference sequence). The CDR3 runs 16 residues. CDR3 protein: CASRHTRDKHNTEAFF. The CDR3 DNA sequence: TGTGCCAGCAGACACACCCGGGACAAACACAACACTGAAGCTTTCTTT.